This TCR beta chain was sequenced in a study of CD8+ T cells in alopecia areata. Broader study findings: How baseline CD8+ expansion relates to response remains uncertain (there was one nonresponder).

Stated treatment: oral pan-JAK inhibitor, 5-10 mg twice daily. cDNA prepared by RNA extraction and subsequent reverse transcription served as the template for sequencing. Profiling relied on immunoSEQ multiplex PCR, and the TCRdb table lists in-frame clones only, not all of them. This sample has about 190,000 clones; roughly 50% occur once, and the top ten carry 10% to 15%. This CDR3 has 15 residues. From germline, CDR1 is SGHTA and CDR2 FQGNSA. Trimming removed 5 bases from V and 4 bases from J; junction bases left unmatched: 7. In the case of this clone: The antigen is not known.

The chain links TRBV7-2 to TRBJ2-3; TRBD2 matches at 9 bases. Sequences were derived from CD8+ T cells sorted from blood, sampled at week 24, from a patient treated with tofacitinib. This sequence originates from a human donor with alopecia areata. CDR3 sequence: CASSDWGLAADTQYF. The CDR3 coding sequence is TGTGCCAGCAGCGATTGGGGACTAGCAGCAGATACGCAGTATTTT. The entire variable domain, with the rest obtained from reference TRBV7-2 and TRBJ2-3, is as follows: GAGVSQSPSNKVTEKGKDVELRCDPISGHTALYWYRQSLGQGLEFLIYFQGNSAPDKSGLPSDRFSAERTGGSVSTLTIQRTQQEDSAVYLCASSDWGLAADTQYFGPGTRLTVL.